Following are 15 T cell receptor beta chains from one sample sequenced in a study of identical twins. From the 5' RACE reads, TCRdb called clonotypes with MiXCR, one entry per CDR3 protein. The sample lists hundreds of thousands of distinct CDR3 sequences; around 12% were seen once. This sample also belongs to another study, concerning yellow fever vaccine responses in identical twins.

Sequencing input: PBMCs. The receptors stem from a woman aged 18-29 years in good health.

This clonotype came up a few times. This chain connects TRBV5-1 to TRBJ2-5; 7 bases agree with TRBD2. Trimming took 0 bases from V and 13 from J; bases not matched to a gene: 12. Germline-derived CDR1 and CDR2 are SGHRS and YFSETQ. The CDR3 totals 14 residues. The CDR3 bases are TGCGCCAGCAGCTTGGCGGCTAGCGGAACCGTACTGTACTTC. It is translated as CASSLAASGTVLYF.

This clonotype was counted between two and nine times. V is TRBV19 and J is TRBJ2-7, with D maybe TRBD2 (5 bases). The CDR3 has 12 amino acids. Germline V gene lookup returns CDR1 LNHDA and CDR2 SQIVND (reference sequence). The V and J ends lost 4 bases and 6 bases respectively, with 10 bases between them. CDR3 sequence reads: CASSRGASEQYF. The CDR3 DNA reads as TGTGCCAGTAGTAGGGGAGCTAGCGAGCAGTACTTC.

At least ten counts were recorded for this clonotype. The chain is built from TRBV5-1 and TRBJ2-2, with 8 bases aligning to TRBD2. This CDR3 region has 17 residues. Germline values: CDR1 SGHRS, CDR2 YFSETQ. The J segment lost 4 bases and the V segment lost 1 base, leaving 9 bases of the junction unmatched. The CDR3 DNA follows: TGCGCCAGCAGCTTGAGCGGGGGCCCAGCGGGCACCGGGGAGCTGTTTTTT. This translates into CASSLSGGPAGTGELFF.

The table lists this clonotype with a few counts. The gene calls are TRBV29-1 and TRBJ1-2, with 8 bases that match TRBD1. The germline V gene has CDR1 SQVTM and CDR2 ANQGSEA. The CDR3 length is 15 residues. Trimming took 2 bases from V and 2 from J; bases not matched to a gene: 7. Here the CDR3 DNA reads TGCAGCGTTGAATATTTCCGGACAGGGAACTATGGCTACACCTTC. This sequence encodes CSVEYFRTGNYGYTF.

This clonotype appeared a few times. The chain has TRBV2 and TRBJ1-2, with D perhaps matching TRBD1 (5 bases). V lost 9 bases and J 8 bases, leaving 13 bases between the germline ends. Per the germline V gene, CDR1 is SNHLY and CDR2 is FYNNEI. The CDR3 contains 11 residues. The DNA for the CDR3 is TGTGCCAGAGGCCAGGGCTTAGGCTACACCTTC. It yields the protein CARGQGLGYTF.

This clonotype has ten or more counts. The chain couples TRBV7-2 to TRBJ2-1; 10 nucleotides line up with TRBD2. The trim removed 1 base at V and 4 bases at J, leaving 7 bases unmatched. CDR1 SGHTA and CDR2 FQGNSA come from the germline V gene. This CDR3 is built from 17 residues. The CDR3 is CASSLGPLAGPYNEQFF. In nucleotides, the CDR3 is TGTGCCAGCAGCTTAGGGCCACTAGCGGGACCGTACAATGAGCAGTTCTTC.

This chain links TRBV2 with TRBJ2-7; D remains ambiguous. V lost 3 bases and J lost 2, with 11 bases in between. The CDR3 is made up of 14 amino acids. Per germline, CDR1 SNHLY and CDR2 FYNNEI. This CDR3 is CASSDVSPTYEQYF. The CDR3 DNA reads TGTGCCAGCAGTGACGTAAGTCCTACCTACGAGCAGTACTTC.

This clonotype was seen a few times. The V call is TRBV5-1, the J call TRBJ2-1, with 15 bases aligning to TRBD2. CDR3 length equals 19 residues. V dropped 0 bases and J dropped 6; count of bases not matched to a gene: 10. Germline V lookup: CDR1 SGHRS, CDR2 YFSETQ. CDR3 residues: CASSLAGLAGGRYSNEQFF. The CDR3 coding sequence is TGCGCCAGCAGCTTGGCTGGACTAGCGGGGGGGCGGTATTCCAATGAGCAGTTCTTC.

This clonotype was seen just once. This rearrangement joins TRBV23-1 to TRBJ2-7; D uncertain. TRBV23-1 is an ORF, and what it does is uncertain. CDR3 length equals 13 residues. The germline V and J ends were trimmed by 7 bases and 3 bases, with 13 bases remaining between them. The CDR3 DNA is TGCGCCAGCACACCAGAGCGCAACTACGAGCAGTACGTC. This codes for CASTPERNYEQYV.

The rearrangement links TRBV5-6 to TRBJ2-3; D is undetermined. The V end was cut by 4 bases, the J end by 6 bases, with 18 bases between. CDR3 size: 15 residues. Germline V gene lookup returns CDR1 SGHDT and CDR2 YYEEEE. The CDR3 bases are TGTGCCAGCAGCCAAAGGACCTCCGCAGTTGATACGCAGTATTTT. Translated: CASSQRTSAVDTQYF.

This clonotype is a singleton in its sample. The chain carries TRBV7-9 and TRBJ1-2, with D possibly TRBD1 on 5 matching bases. This CDR3 has 15 amino acids. V was clipped by 1 base and J by 5 bases, with 14 bases between them. Per germline, CDR1 SEHNR and CDR2 FQNEAQ (reference sequence). The CDR3 loop reads CASSLDRGHGYGYTF. In DNA, the CDR3 is TGTGCCAGCAGCTTAGACCGGGGCCACGGGTATGGCTACACCTTC.

This clonotype was counted a few times. V is TRBV12-3 or TRBV12-4 and J is TRBJ2-4, with a tentative D call TRBD2 (6 bases). CDR3 size: 16 residues. The germline V and J ends were trimmed by 8 bases and 1 base, with 18 bases remaining between them. The DNA for the CDR3 is TGTGCCAGCCCCCCCGGTCGGGAGAAGGCCAAAAACATTCAGTACTTC. Its translation is CASPPGREKAKNIQYF.

This clonotype was observed a handful of times. The chain couples TRBV7-9 to TRBJ1-4, with 7 nucleotides matching TRBD1. Unmatched junction bases numbered 7, after V lost 5 bases and J lost 7 bases. Germline loops: CDR1 SEHNR, CDR2 FQNEAQ (reference sequence). CDR3 size: 14 residues. CDR3 region: CASSPRGGFEKLFF. The CDR3 nucleotides are TGTGCCAGCAGCCCTCGAGGGGGCTTTGAAAAACTGTTTTTT. Looking up the rest from reference TRBV7-9 and TRBJ1-4 gives the full variable domain: DTGVSQNPRHKITKRGQNVTFRCDPISEHNRLYWYRQTLGQGPEFLTYFQNEAQLEKSRLLSDRFSAERPKGSFSTLEIQRTEQGDSAMYLCASSPRGGFEKLFFGSGTQLSVL.

The chain recombines TRBV3-1 with TRBJ2-7; D is unclear. Germline V gene sequence: CDR1 LGHDT, CDR2 YNNKEL (reference sequence). The CDR3 contains 14 residues. V was shortened by 1 base and J by 4 bases, with 11 bases between the two germline ends. CDR3 DNA: TGTGCCAGCAGCCAAGGGCTCAGTGTATACGAGCAGTACTTC. Protein sequence: CASSQGLSVYEQYF.

The chain employs TRBV20-1 and TRBJ2-1; TRBD2 aligns across 8 bases. Germline CDR1 and CDR2: DFQATT and SNEGSKA (reference sequence). The junction had 13 bases not matched to a gene; V was cut back by 1 base and J by 5 bases. CDR3 length equals 17 residues. CDR3 in DNA: TGCAGTGCTAGAGTCCTTGCGAGCGGGAGCAGTGACAATGAGCAGTTCTTC. This codes for CSARVLASGSSDNEQFF.